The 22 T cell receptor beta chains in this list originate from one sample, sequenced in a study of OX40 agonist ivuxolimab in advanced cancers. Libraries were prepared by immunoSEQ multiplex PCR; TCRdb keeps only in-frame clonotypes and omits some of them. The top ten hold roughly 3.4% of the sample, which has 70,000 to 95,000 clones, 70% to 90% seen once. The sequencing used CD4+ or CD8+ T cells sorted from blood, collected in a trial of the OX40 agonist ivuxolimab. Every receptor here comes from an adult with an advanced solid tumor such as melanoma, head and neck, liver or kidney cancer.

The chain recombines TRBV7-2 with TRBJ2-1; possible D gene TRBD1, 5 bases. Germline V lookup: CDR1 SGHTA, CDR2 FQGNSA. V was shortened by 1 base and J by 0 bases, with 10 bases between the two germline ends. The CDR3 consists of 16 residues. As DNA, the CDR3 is TGTGCCAGCAGCTTAGAGGCTAGGGGCTCCTACAATGAGCAGTTCTTC. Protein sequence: CASSLEARGSYNEQFF. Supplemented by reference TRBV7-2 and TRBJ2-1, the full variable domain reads GAGVSQSPSNKVTEKGKDVELRCDPISGHTALYWYRQSLGQGLEFLIYFQGNSAPDKSGLPSDRFSAERTGGSVSTLTIQRTQQEDSAVYLCASSLEARGSYNEQFFGPGTRLTVL.

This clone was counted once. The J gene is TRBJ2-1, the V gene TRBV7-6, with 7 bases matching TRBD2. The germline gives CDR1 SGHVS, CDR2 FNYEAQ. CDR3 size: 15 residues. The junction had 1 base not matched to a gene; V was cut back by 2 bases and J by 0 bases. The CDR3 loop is CASSLSGASYNEQFF. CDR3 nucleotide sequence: TGTGCCAGCAGCTTAAGCGGGGCCTCCTACAATGAGCAGTTCTTC.

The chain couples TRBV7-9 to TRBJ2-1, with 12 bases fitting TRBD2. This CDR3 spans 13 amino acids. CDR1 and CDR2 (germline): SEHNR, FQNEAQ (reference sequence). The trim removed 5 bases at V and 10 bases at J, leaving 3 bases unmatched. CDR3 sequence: CASSVTSGREQFF. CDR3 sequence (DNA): TGTGCCAGCAGCGTAACTAGCGGGAGGGAGCAGTTCTTC.

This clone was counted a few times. The CDR3 nucleotides are TGTGCCAGCAGCTTAGCGCGGAGCGCAAGATTCTCCGAGCAGTACTTC. Translating it yields CASSLARSARFSEQYF. V and J are TRBV7-2 and TRBJ2-7; D is unresolved. This CDR3 comprises 16 residues. Between the trimmed V and J ends, which lost 0 bases and 6 bases, there was a span of 18 bases. Per the germline V gene, CDR1 is SGHTA and CDR2 is FQGNSA.

CDR3 amino acids: CASSLGSARANYGYTF. The CDR3 DNA reads TGTGCCAGCAGCTTAGGGTCAGCCCGAGCTAACTATGGCTACACCTTC. The chain links TRBV7-2 to TRBJ1-2; D ambiguous. Germline CDR1 reads SGHTA; CDR2 reads FQGNSA. The V end was cut by 1 base, the J end by 0 bases, with 12 bases between. CDR3 length: 16 amino acids.

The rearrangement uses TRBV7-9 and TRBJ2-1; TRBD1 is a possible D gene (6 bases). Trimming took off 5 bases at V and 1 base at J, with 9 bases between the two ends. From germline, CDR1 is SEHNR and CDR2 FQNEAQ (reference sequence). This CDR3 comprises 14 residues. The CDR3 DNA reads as TGTGCCAGCAGCCCTGGACAGTCCTACAATGAGCAGTTCTTC. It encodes CASSPGQSYNEQFF.

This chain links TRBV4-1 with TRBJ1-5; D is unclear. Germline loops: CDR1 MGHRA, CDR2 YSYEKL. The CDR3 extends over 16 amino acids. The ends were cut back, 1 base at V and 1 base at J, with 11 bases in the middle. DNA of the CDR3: TGCGCCAGCAGCCAAGTGGCAGGAATGAGCAATCAGCCCCAGCATTTT. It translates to CASSQVAGMSNQPQHF.

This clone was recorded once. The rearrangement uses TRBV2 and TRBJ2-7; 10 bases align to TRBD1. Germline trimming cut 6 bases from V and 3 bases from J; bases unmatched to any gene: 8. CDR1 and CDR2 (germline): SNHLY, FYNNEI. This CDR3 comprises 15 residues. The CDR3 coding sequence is TGTGCCAGCAGAGCCGGGACAGGGGCTCTCTACGAGCAGTACTTC. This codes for CASRAGTGALYEQYF.

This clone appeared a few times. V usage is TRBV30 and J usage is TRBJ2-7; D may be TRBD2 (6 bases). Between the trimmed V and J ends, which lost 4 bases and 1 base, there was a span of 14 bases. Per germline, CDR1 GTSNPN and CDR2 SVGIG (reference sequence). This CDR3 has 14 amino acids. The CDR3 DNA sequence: TGTGCCTGGATCGCGAGGCGGGGTTCCTACGAGCAGTACTTC. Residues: CAWIARRGSYEQYF.

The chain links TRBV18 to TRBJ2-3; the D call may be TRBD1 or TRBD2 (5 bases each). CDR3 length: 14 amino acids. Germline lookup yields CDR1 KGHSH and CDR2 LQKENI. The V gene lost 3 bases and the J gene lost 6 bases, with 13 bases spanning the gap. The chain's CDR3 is CASSPGANGDTQYF. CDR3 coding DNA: TGTGCCAGCTCACCCGGGGCCAACGGGGATACGCAGTATTTT.

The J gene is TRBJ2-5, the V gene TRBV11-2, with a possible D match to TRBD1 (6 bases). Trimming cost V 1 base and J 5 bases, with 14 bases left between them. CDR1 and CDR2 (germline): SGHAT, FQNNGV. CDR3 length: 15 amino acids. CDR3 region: CASSLGQGFRETQYF. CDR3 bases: TGTGCCAGCAGCTTAGGCCAGGGGTTCCGGGAGACCCAGTACTTC.

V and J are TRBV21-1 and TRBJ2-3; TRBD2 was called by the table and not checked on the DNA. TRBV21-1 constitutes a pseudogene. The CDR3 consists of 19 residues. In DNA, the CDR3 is TGTGCCAGCAGCAAGGAGGGCGGTCGACTAGCGGCCCGCACAGATACGCAGTATTTT. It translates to CASSKEGGRLAARTDTQYF.

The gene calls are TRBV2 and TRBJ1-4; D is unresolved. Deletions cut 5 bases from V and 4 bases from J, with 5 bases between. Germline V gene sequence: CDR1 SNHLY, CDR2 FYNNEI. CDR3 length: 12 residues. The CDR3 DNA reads TGTGCCAGCAGTCCCGTTAATGAAAAACTGTTTTTT. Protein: CASSPVNEKLFF.

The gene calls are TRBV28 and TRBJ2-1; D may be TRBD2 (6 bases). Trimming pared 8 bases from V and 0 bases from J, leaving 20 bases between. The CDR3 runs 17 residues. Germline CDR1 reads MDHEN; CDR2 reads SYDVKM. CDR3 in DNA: TGTGCCAGCTATTCCCTTAGGGGAGGCAACTCCTACAATGAGCAGTTCTTC. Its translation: CASYSLRGGNSYNEQFF.

The CDR3 coding sequence is TGTGCCAGCAGTCCCTCCCGGAGTCGCCACGAGCAGTACTTC. Protein sequence: CASSPSRSRHEQYF. The chain combines TRBV27 with TRBJ2-7; no clear D gene. V lost 5 bases to trimming and J lost 5 bases, with 16 bases between them. This CDR3 spans 14 amino acids. The V gene's germline CDR1 is MNHEY and CDR2 SMNVEV (reference sequence).

In nucleotides, the CDR3 is TGTGCCCCGGTCGAAGAGACCCAGTACTTC. Amino acid sequence: CAPVEETQYF. The chain uses TRBV6-4 and TRBJ2-5; the D is unclear. Germline CDR1 MRHNA, CDR2 SNTAGT. The CDR3 is 10 amino acids. The germline V and J ends were trimmed by 11 bases and 3 bases, with 7 bases remaining between them.

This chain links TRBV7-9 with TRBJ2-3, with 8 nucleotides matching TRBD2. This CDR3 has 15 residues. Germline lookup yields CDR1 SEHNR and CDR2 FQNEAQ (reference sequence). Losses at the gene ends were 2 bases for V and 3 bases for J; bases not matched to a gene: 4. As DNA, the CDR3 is TGTGCCAGCAGCTTACGAGCGGGAGAGACAGATACGCAGTATTTT. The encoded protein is CASSLRAGETDTQYF.

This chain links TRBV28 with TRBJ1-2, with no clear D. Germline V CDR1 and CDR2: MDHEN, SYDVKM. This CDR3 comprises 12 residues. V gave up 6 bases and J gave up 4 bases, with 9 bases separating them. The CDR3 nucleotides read TGTGCCAGCAGCCCTCCGATCTATGGCTACACCTTC. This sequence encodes CASSPPIYGYTF.

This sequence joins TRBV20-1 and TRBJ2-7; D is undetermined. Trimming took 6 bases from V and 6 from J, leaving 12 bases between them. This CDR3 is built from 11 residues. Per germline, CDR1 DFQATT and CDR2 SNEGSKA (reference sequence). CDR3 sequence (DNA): TGCAGTGCCATCCTTTTGGGCGAGCAGTACTTC. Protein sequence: CSAILLGEQYF.

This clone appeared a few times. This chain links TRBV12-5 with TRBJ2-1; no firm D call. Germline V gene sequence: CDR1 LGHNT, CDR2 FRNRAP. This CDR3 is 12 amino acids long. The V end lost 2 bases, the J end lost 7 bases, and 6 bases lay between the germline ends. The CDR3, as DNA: TGTGCTAGTGGTTTGTTGACAAATGAGCAGTTCTTC. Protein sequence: CASGLLTNEQFF.

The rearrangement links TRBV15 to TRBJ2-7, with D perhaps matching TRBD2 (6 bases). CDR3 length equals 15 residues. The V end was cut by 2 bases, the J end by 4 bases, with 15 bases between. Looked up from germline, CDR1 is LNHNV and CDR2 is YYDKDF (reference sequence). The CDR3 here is CATSRPGLLGYEQYF. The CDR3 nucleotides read TGTGCCACCAGCAGACCGGGACTCCTCGGTTACGAGCAGTACTTC.

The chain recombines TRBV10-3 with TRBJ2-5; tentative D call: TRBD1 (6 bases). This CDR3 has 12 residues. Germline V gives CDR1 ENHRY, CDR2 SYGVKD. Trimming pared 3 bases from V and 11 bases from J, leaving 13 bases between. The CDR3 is CAISDLGAAQYF. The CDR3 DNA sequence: TGTGCCATCAGTGACCTGGGGGCTGCGCAGTACTTC.